This T cell receptor beta chain originates from a study of CD8+ T cells in alopecia areata (dated by TCRdb to about 2018). For the wider study: Treated patients were enrolled in an open-label pilot trial of oral tofacitinib at 5 to 10 mg twice daily for moderate-to-severe alopecia areata. Scalp clonality was compared among normal scalp (n=4), patchy alopecia areata scalp (n=8), and alopecia totalis/universalis scalp (n=8). On the human side, TCRbeta sequencing was run on scalp tissue and on sorted CD4+ and CD8+ peripheral blood T cells from healthy controls and from alopecia areata patients with either patchy or totalis/universalis disease. Patients received tofacitinib for 6 to 18 months and were then followed off drug for 6 months to check for delayed response and recurrence. TCRbeta CDR3 regions were amplified by immunoSEQ multiplex PCR with 35 Vbeta forward and 13 Jbeta reverse primers. To study T cell clonal expansion in alopecia areata, the researchers applied high-throughput TCRbeta sequencing to both the C3H/HeJ mouse model and human patients. Biopsies were taken from tofacitinib-treated patients at baseline and again at 4 and 24 weeks into treatment, and several of those patients also had a later scalp biopsy. The RNA source kit depended on sample type: the PAXgene miRNA kit for fixed scalp, the miRNeasy kit for PBMCs, and the RNeasy kit for mouse skin. Results and caveats for the whole study, not just this receptor: Unlike mouse skin, where gammadelta T cells dominate, normal human skin contains resident alphabeta T cells that get sequenced too, which complicates analysis of the scalp TCR repertoire. Lesional scalp, especially in alopecia totalis/universalis, showed higher clonality and more expanded CD8+ clones than normal scalp, suggesting antigenic drive. Shared TCR sequences between patients were less evident than in mice, which may be partly attributable to HLA diversity in the patient population.

This specimen's time point label, per the study, means: baseline before oral tofacitinib. Peripheral blood and lesional scalp punch biopsies were obtained from patients with alopecia areata. PBMCs were isolated by density centrifugation and stained for CD3, CD4 and CD8, and CD4+ and CD8+ T cells were sorted on a FACSAria. The library was built by means of the immunoSEQ multiplex PCR assay. To provide template for TCR sequencing, every sample had RNA extracted and reverse transcribed into cDNA. SuperScript III was used to make first-strand cDNA, primed with a 2:1 mix of oligo-dT and random hexamers. A synthetic immune receptor repertoire was used to gauge amplification bias, and whatever bias remained was removed computationally. Turning to the authors' computational methods: After raw reads were preprocessed to remove errors, the CDR3 was defined following IMGT conventions as running from the conserved cysteine to phenylalanine. Clonality was computed by normalizing Shannon entropy by log2 of the number of productive unique TCRs and subtracting the result from 1. Scalp TCRbeta sequences were cross-referenced with sorted blood CD4 and CD8 repertoires so that the CD4 or CD8 identity of scalp clones could be inferred. TCRdb mirrors the immuneACCESS table, restricted to in-frame sequences. Some clones are absent from its copies; in checked studies, under half trace to an unresolved V gene, and the reason for the others is unknown. The V and J calls and the clone size are those of that table, but D and trimming were determined from the DNA. For this sample the table gives 100,000 to 150,000 clones, of which around 50% were detected only once. The biggest ten clones account for 4.5% of the sample.

V drops 1 base and J drops 0 bases, leaving 7 bases in between. The CDR3 spans 15 residues, from the cysteine through the phenylalanine. The read is trimmed to its CDR3 DNA, 45 bases read in frame from base 1. The germline V gene sets CDR1 to SGHVS and CDR2 to FNYEAQ. In the case of this clone: Its binding antigen is unknown. Nothing much larger sits one base from this clone, and base qualities are not available.

Sequenced here: CD4+ T cells sorted from blood, sampled at week 0. The chain is assembled from TRBV7-6 and TRBJ1-3; 6 matching bases give a weak D call of TRBD1. This sequence was found in a human donor with alopecia areata. The CDR3 has the sequence CASSLGTASGNTIYF. Here is the DNA: TGTGCCAGCAGCTTAGGGACAGCCTCTGGAAACACCATATATTTT.